This is a list of T cell receptor beta chains from one sample in a study of control samples from healthy donors and cancer patients. Repertoires were generated with immunoSEQ multiplex PCR, while TCRdb's copy carries only in-frame clones and drops some. Of tens of thousands of clones in the sample, roughly 89% were seen once. The sample taken for sequencing was blood. The receptors shown here come from a woman aged 60-75 years in good health. CDR3s include the opening cysteine and the closing phenylalanine or tryptophan. D genes are given only for firm matches. Where a row states a size, it is once, few, many or the class of an expanded clone; other rows omit it.

CDR3 protein: CASSLDGAYGYTF
CDR3 DNA: TGCGCCAGCAGCTTGGATGGGGCTTATGGCTACACCTTC
D gene: .
clone size: .
J gene: TRBJ1-2
V gene: TRBV5-1

CDR3 protein: CASSLAGQGGADTQYF
CDR3 DNA: TGCGCCAGCAGCTTGGCCGGGCAGGGAGGAGCAGATACGCAGTATTTT
D gene: .
clone size: .
J gene: TRBJ2-3
V gene: TRBV5-1

CDR3 protein: CASTNLLHQNRDEQYF
CDR3 DNA: TGTGCCAGCACTAACCTCCTACACCAGAATCGCGACGAGCAGTACTTC
D gene: .
clone size: .
J gene: TRBJ2-7
V gene: TRBV5-4

CDR3 protein: CASSSSEGAVKAFF
CDR3 DNA: TGTGCCAGCAGCTCTTCCGAAGGGGCAGTCAAAGCTTTCTTT
D gene: .
clone size: .
J gene: TRBJ1-1
V gene: TRBV5-4

CDR3 protein: CASSFPQGATSNQPQHF
CDR3 DNA: TGTGCCAGCAGCTTTCCTCAGGGGGCGACTAGCAATCAGCCCCAGCATTTT
D gene: TRBD1
clone size: .
J gene: TRBJ1-5
V gene: TRBV28

CDR3 protein: CAWSVRGPPLHF
CDR3 DNA: TGTGCCTGGAGTGTAAGGGGACCACCCCTCCACTTT
D gene: .
clone size: .
J gene: TRBJ1-6
V gene: TRBV30

CDR3 protein: CASSLVGYYYGYTF
CDR3 DNA: TGTGCCAGCAGCTTAGTTGGATACTACTATGGCTACACCTTC
D gene: .
clone size: .
J gene: TRBJ1-2
V gene: TRBV7-9

CDR3 protein: CASSITGFSGNTIYF
CDR3 DNA: TGTGCCAGCAGCATTACAGGTTTCTCTGGAAACACCATATATTTT
D gene: .
clone size: .
J gene: TRBJ1-3
V gene: TRBV7-2

CDR3 protein: CASSSKTGGFPNSPLHF
CDR3 DNA: TGTGCCAGCAGTTCCAAGACAGGGGGTTTCCCGAATTCACCCCTCCACTTT
D gene: TRBD1
clone size: .
J gene: TRBJ1-6
V gene: TRBV27

CDR3 protein: CASSSISGRPNTGELFF
CDR3 DNA: TGTGCCAGCAGCTCAATTAGTGGCAGACCGAACACCGGGGAGCTGTTTTTT
D gene: .
clone size: .
J gene: TRBJ2-2
V gene: TRBV7-3

CDR3 protein: CASSHRGDNEQFF
CDR3 DNA: TGTGCCAGCAGCCACAGGGGGGACAATGAGCAGTTCTTC
D gene: TRBD1
clone size: once
J gene: TRBJ2-1
V gene: TRBV7-2

CDR3 protein: CASSLDSPSYEQYF
CDR3 DNA: TGTGCCAGTAGCCTGGACTCGCCGTCCTACGAGCAGTACTTC
D gene: .
clone size: few
J gene: TRBJ2-7
V gene: TRBV19

CDR3 protein: CASSDPGTGAYYGYTF
CDR3 DNA: TGTGCCAGCAGCGACCCCGGGACAGGGGCCTACTATGGCTACACCTTC
D gene: TRBD1
clone size: .
J gene: TRBJ1-2
V gene: TRBV28

CDR3 protein: CASRTGGSDTQYF
CDR3 DNA: TGCGCCAGCAGAACAGGGGGCTCAGATACGCAGTATTTT
D gene: TRBD1
clone size: .
J gene: TRBJ2-3
V gene: TRBV5-1

CDR3 protein: CASSFSGSEQYF
CDR3 DNA: TGTGCCAGCAGTTTCTCCGGGTCCGAGCAGTACTTC
D gene: .
clone size: few
J gene: TRBJ2-7
V gene: TRBV12-3/TRBV12-4

CDR3 protein: CASSFGTGGVENETQYF
CDR3 DNA: TGTGCCAGCAGTTTCGGGACAGGGGGCGTCGAGAATGAGACCCAGTACTTC
D gene: TRBD1
clone size: .
J gene: TRBJ2-5
V gene: TRBV28

CDR3 protein: CASRTGTRNTEAFF
CDR3 DNA: TGTGCCAGCAGGACCGGGACAAGGAACACTGAAGCTTTCTTT
D gene: .
clone size: .
J gene: TRBJ1-1
V gene: TRBV28

CDR3 protein: CASSLDRTGLYEQYF
CDR3 DNA: TGTGCCAGCAGCTTAGATCGGACGGGGTTATACGAGCAGTACTTC
D gene: .
clone size: .
J gene: TRBJ2-7
V gene: TRBV7-8

CDR3 protein: CASSSPGQPQHF
CDR3 DNA: TGTGCCAGCAGTTCGCCAGGCCAGCCCCAGCATTTT
D gene: .
clone size: .
J gene: TRBJ1-5
V gene: TRBV27

CDR3 protein: CASTATADNSPLHF
CDR3 DNA: TGTGCCAGCACCGCAACAGCGGATAATTCACCCCTCCACTTT
D gene: .
clone size: .
J gene: TRBJ1-6
V gene: TRBV6-5

CDR3 protein: CASSEYVGGGEQYF
CDR3 DNA: TGTGCCAGCAGTGAGTACGTAGGGGGCGGCGAGCAGTACTTC
D gene: TRBD1
clone size: .
J gene: TRBJ2-7
V gene: TRBV2

CDR3 protein: CASSTGYRYGYTF
CDR3 DNA: TGTGCCAGCAGTACAGGGTATCGCTATGGCTACACCTTC
D gene: .
clone size: .
J gene: TRBJ1-2
V gene: TRBV7-8

CDR3 protein: CASSQDLRPGNTEAFF
CDR3 DNA: TGTGCCAGCAGCCAAGATCTTCGCCCTGGGAACACTGAAGCTTTCTTT
D gene: .
clone size: .
J gene: TRBJ1-1
V gene: TRBV4-2

CDR3 protein: CASSQEGTAPNYGYTF
CDR3 DNA: TGCGCCAGCAGCCAAGAGGGGACAGCCCCTAACTATGGCTACACCTTC
D gene: TRBD1
clone size: .
J gene: TRBJ1-2
V gene: TRBV4-3

CDR3 protein: CASSLGTGILQAFF
CDR3 DNA: TGCGCCAGCAGCTTGGGGACAGGTATCTTACAAGCTTTCTTT
D gene: TRBD1
clone size: .
J gene: TRBJ1-1
V gene: TRBV5-1

CDR3 protein: CASSVGGIQDEQYF
CDR3 DNA: TGTGCCAGCAGCGTAGGGGGTATTCAAGACGAGCAGTACTTC
D gene: .
clone size: .
J gene: TRBJ2-7
V gene: TRBV9

CDR3 protein: CATSSDRGRTDTQYF
CDR3 DNA: TGTGCCACCAGCAGCGACAGGGGGCGGACAGATACGCAGTATTTT
D gene: TRBD1
clone size: .
J gene: TRBJ2-3
V gene: TRBV15

CDR3 protein: CAISERGHNQPQHF
CDR3 DNA: TGTGCCATCAGTGAGAGAGGGCATAATCAGCCCCAGCATTTT
D gene: .
clone size: .
J gene: TRBJ1-5
V gene: TRBV10-3

CDR3 protein: CAWSVETGGGYEQFF
CDR3 DNA: TGTGCCTGGAGTGTAGAGACAGGCGGGGGGTATGAGCAGTTCTTC
D gene: TRBD2
clone size: .
J gene: TRBJ2-1
V gene: TRBV30

CDR3 protein: CASSIPTGTERNTIYF
CDR3 DNA: TGTGCCAGTAGTATACCCACCGGGACAGAAAGAAACACCATATATTTT
D gene: TRBD1
clone size: .
J gene: TRBJ1-3
V gene: TRBV19

CDR3 protein: CASSEAGTEANYGYTF
CDR3 DNA: TGTGCCAGCAGTGAAGCGGGCACAGAAGCTAACTATGGCTACACCTTC
D gene: .
clone size: .
J gene: TRBJ1-2
V gene: TRBV6-1

CDR3 protein: CASSNTWGDTEAFF
CDR3 DNA: TGTGCCAGTAGCAACACGTGGGGGGACACTGAAGCTTTCTTT
D gene: .
clone size: .
J gene: TRBJ1-1
V gene: TRBV19

CDR3 protein: CASSTIQDSTDTQYF
CDR3 DNA: TGTGCCAGTAGCACTATACAGGATAGCACAGATACGCAGTATTTT
D gene: .
clone size: .
J gene: TRBJ2-3
V gene: TRBV19

CDR3 protein: CASLRDRVAYEQYF
CDR3 DNA: TGTGCCAGTCTAAGGGACAGAGTGGCCTACGAGCAGTACTTC
D gene: TRBD1
clone size: .
J gene: TRBJ2-7
V gene: TRBV2

CDR3 protein: CTSSRLGVAGERTGELFF
CDR3 DNA: TGCACCAGCAGCCGACTCGGGGTAGCGGGAGAGCGGACCGGGGAGCTGTTTTTT
D gene: .
clone size: .
J gene: TRBJ2-2
V gene: TRBV1

CDR3 protein: CASQSTRARVGQYF
CDR3 DNA: TGTGCCAGCCAATCGACCAGGGCCCGAGTTGGGCAGTACTTC
D gene: .
clone size: .
J gene: TRBJ2-7
V gene: TRBV11-2

CDR3 protein: CAISERGQGRGETQYF
CDR3 DNA: TGTGCCATCAGTGAGCGCGGACAGGGAAGGGGAGAGACCCAGTACTTC
D gene: TRBD1
clone size: .
J gene: TRBJ2-5
V gene: TRBV10-3

CDR3 protein: CASSPRDRNSGNTIYF
CDR3 DNA: TGTGCCAGCAGCCCACGGGACCGCAACTCTGGAAACACCATATATTTT
D gene: .
clone size: .
J gene: TRBJ1-3
V gene: TRBV7-9

CDR3 protein: CASSDSGGSNTGELFF
CDR3 DNA: TGTGCCAGCAGTGACTCGGGAGGGTCGAACACCGGGGAGCTGTTTTTT
D gene: TRBD2
clone size: .
J gene: TRBJ2-2
V gene: TRBV6-4

CDR3 protein: CASSLEGGSRDF
CDR3 DNA: TGTGCCAGCAGCTTAGAAGGGGGGTCCCGCGACTTT
D gene: .
clone size: .
J gene: TRBJ1-1
V gene: TRBV7-9

CDR3 protein: CAWSGTGEKLFF
CDR3 DNA: TGTGCCTGGAGTGGGACAGGTGAAAAACTGTTTTTT
D gene: TRBD1
clone size: few
J gene: TRBJ1-4
V gene: TRBV30

CDR3 protein: CASSQSQGGGGSLSSYNEQFF
CDR3 DNA: TGTGCCAGCAGCCAATCCCAGGGCGGCGGGGGGTCCTTGAGCTCCTACAATGAGCAGTTCTTC
D gene: TRBD2
clone size: .
J gene: TRBJ2-1
V gene: TRBV4-2